This T cell receptor (beta chain) was captured in a study of blood T cell repertoires in COVID-19. Here immunoSEQ multiplex PCR was the method, and the copy in TCRdb shows in-frame clones only, minus some. This sample yields a few hundred thousand clones, of which 80% to 90% are seen a single time; just over 6.5% belongs to the top ten. Each exposed participant met a COVID-19 case in the 2 weeks preceding study entry. This clonotype was obtained from a woman aged 50 to 65 who had been exposed to COVID-19. Sequencing was done on a sample of PBMCs or T cells enriched from blood (not recorded which).

CDR3 in DNA: TGTGCTAGTGCGGGCAGCGGAGCCGAAGCTTTCTTT. As protein: CASAGSGAEAFF. V and J are TRBV12-5 and TRBJ1-1; D gene ambiguous. Germline loops: CDR1 LGHNT, CDR2 FRNRAP. V dropped 7 bases and J dropped 8 bases, with 14 bases sitting between them. The CDR3 is 12 amino acids.